This record looks at one TCR beta chain sequence and its context. The antigen remains unidentified. This record belongs to a study of response to subunit inactivated influenza vaccine. Findings and caveats of the study: Each seasonal influenza vaccination, the authors suggested, recruits few new T cells.

TCRdb redid the calling of the RT-PCR reads with MiXCR, one entry per CDR3 protein. The table records 710,000 or so distinct CDR3 sequences, 15% to 17% of them present only once. The CDR3 runs to 14 residues. Germline CDR1 and CDR2: DFQATT and SNEGSKA (reference sequence). V was clipped by 3 bases and J by 6 bases; unmatched bases: 5. Sequencing used PBMCs from blood, obtained 11 to 12 days after vaccination. The chain links TRBV20-1 to TRBJ2-1; 10 bases map to TRBD2. The clonotype originates from a man over 45 who received an inactivated influenza vaccine. The CDR3: CSASPSGSVNEQFF. In DNA form, the CDR3 reads TGCAGTGCTAGCCCTAGCGGGAGCGTCAATGAGCAGTTCTTC.